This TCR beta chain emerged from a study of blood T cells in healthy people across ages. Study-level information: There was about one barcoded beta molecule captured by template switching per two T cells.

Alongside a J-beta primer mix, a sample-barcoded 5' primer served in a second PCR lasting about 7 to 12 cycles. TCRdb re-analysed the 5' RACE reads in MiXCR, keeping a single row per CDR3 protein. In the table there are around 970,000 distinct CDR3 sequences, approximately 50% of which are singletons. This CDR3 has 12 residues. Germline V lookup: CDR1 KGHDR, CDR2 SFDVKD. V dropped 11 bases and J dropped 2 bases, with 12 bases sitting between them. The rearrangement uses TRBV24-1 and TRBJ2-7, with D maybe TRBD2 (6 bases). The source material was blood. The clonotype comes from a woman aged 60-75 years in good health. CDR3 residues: CAIGTSPYEQYF. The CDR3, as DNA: TGTGCCATCGGGACTTCTCCCTACGAGCAGTACTTC.